This T cell receptor beta chain was obtained from a study of blood T cell repertoires in COVID-19. Study as a whole: COVID-19 samples from acute and convalescent phases originated in the United States, Italy and Spain.

As handled by the study authors: For nucleated cells, counts were estimated from reference gene primer amplification. TCRdb keeps only in-frame clones here, not all; method: immunoSEQ multiplex PCR. Clone size and the V and J calls come from that table; the DNA yielded D and trimming. The profile covers approximately 140,000 clones, with 79% appearing a single time and 3% to 4.5% taken by the ten largest. The germline gives CDR1 SGDLS, CDR2 YYNGEE. V was pared by 6 bases and J by 2 bases, with 4 bases of the junction left unmatched. This CDR3 comprises 14 residues. The chain links TRBV9 to TRBJ2-5; 10 nucleotides match TRBD2. Sequenced: peripheral blood. The sequence derives from a man in his fifties or sixties with acute or convalescent COVID-19. The CDR3 here is CASNPAGGQETQYF. In DNA, the CDR3 is TGTGCCAGCAACCCAGCGGGAGGGCAAGAGACCCAGTACTTC. The whole variable domain, filled in from reference TRBV9 and TRBJ2-5, reads DSGVTQTPKHLITATGQRVTLRCSPRSGDLSVYWYQQSLDQGLQFLIQYYNGEERAKGNILERFSAQQFPDLHSELNLSSLELGDSALYFCASNPAGGQETQYFGPGTRLLVL.